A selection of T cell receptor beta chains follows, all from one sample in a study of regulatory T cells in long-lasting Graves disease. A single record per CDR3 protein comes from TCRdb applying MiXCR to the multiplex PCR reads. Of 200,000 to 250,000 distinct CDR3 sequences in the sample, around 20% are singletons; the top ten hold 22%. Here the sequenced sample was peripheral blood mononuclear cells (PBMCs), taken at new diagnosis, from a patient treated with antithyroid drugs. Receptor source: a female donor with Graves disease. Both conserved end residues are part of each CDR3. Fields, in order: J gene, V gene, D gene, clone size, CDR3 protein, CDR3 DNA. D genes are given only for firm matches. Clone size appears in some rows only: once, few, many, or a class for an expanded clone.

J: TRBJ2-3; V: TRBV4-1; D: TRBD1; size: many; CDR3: CASSQPTGGADTQYF; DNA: TGCGCCAGCAGCCAGCCGACAGGGGGTGCAGATACGCAGTATTTT
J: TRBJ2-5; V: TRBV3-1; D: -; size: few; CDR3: CASSQEGDWDGTNIQDSETQYF; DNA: TGTGCCAGCAGCCAAGAGGGCGATTGGGACGGCACTAATATCCAAGATTCCGAGACCCAGTACTTC
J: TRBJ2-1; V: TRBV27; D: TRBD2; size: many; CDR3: CASSSRIISAGGPFRSYNEQFF; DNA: TGTGCCAGCAGTTCAAGAATCATCTCAGCGGGAGGGCCATTTAGGTCCTACAATGAGCAGTTCTTC
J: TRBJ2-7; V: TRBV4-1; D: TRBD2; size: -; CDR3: CASSQEETSGSYEQYF; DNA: TGCGCCAGCAGCCAAGAGGAAACTAGCGGCTCCTACGAGCAGTACTTC
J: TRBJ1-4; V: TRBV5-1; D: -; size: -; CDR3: CASSPAGRNEKLCF; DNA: TGCGCCAGCAGCCCGGCCGGGAGGAATGAAAAACTGTGTTTT
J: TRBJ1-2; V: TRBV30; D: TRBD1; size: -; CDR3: CAWSGTGDYGYTF; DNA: TGTGCCTGGAGCGGGACAGGGGACTATGGCTACACCTTC
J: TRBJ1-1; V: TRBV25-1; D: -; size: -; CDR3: CASSEVGGGAFF; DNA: TGTGCCAGCAGTGAAGTCGGGGGGGGGGCTTTCTTT
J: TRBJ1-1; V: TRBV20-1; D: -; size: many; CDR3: CSADPDEEAFF; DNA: TGCAGTGCTGACCCGGACGAAGAAGCTTTCTTT
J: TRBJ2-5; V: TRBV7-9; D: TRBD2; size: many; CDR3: CASSPTSLAGGPERTQYF; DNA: TGTGCCAGCAGCCCTACCAGTCTAGCGGGAGGCCCTGAGCGGACCCAGTACTTC
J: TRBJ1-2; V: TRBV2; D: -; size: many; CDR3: CASKVRAGYGYTF; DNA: TGTGCCAGCAAGGTCAGGGCGGGCTATGGCTACACCTTC
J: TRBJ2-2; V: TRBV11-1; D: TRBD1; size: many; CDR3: CASSRRTGDAGELFF; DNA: TGTGCCAGCAGCCGACGGACAGGGGATGCCGGGGAGCTGTTTTTT
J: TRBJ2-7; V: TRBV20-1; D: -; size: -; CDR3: CSARPRRARSYEQYF; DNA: TGCAGTGCTAGGCCCAGGAGGGCCAGGTCCTACGAGCAGTACTTC
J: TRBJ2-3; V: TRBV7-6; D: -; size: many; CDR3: CASSFRGRGQGSDTQYF; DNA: TGTGCCAGCAGCTTTAGAGGTCGGGGTCAGGGGTCAGATACGCAGTATTTT
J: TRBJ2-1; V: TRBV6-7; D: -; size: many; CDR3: CASSLNGLASSSYNEQFF; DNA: TGTGCCAGCAGTTTGAACGGGCTAGCGTCGAGCTCCTACAATGAGCAGTTCTTC
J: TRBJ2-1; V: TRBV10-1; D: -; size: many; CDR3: CAKNREHEQFF; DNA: TGCGCCAAAAACAGGGAACATGAGCAGTTCTTC
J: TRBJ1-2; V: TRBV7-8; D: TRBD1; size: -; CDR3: CASSLLPGGSLGYTF; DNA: TGTGCCAGCAGCTTATTGCCAGGGGGCTCCCTTGGCTACACCTTC
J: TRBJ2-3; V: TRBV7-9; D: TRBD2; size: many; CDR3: CASSLALASDTQYF; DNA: TGTGCCAGCAGCTTAGCACTAGCGTCAGATACGCAGTATTTT
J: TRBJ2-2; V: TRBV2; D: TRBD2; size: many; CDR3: CASSLAGVDGELFF; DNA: TGTGCCAGCAGTTTAGCGGGGGTCGACGGGGAGCTGTTTTTT